The TCR beta chain under discussion was sequenced for a study of identical twins. Losses at the gene ends were 8 bases for V and 5 bases for J; bases not matched to a gene: 7. The germline gives CDR1 LNHNV, CDR2 YYDKDF (reference sequence). The CDR3 has 15 amino acids. Each CDR3 protein gets one entry after TCRdb re-called the 5' RACE reads with MiXCR. The sample contains more than 350,000 distinct CDR3 sequences, 9% of which appear only once. The chain recombines TRBV15 with TRBJ2-5, with 14 bases aligning to TRBD2. The receptor's source is a woman aged 45 to 65 in good health. The specimen was naive T cells sorted from blood. DNA for the CDR3: TGTGCCACCCAGCGACTAGCGGGAGGGTGGGAGACCCAGTACTTC. Amino acid sequence: CATQRLAGGWETQYF.